These T cell receptor beta chains were read from a single sample in a study of blood T cell repertoires in COVID-19. Sequencing was performed with immunoSEQ multiplex PCR; in TCRdb, only in-frame clones are kept and a portion is missing. The data contain about 150,000 clones, roughly nine tenths of them singletons. Sequencing was performed on peripheral blood. These receptors came from a human donor in a cohort sampled during active COVID-19. Both conserved end residues are part of each CDR3. D genes are given only for firm matches. Clone size is given for some rows only: seen once, a few or many times, or a class if the clone is expanded.

v_call	j_call	cdr3_length	d_call	clone_size	cdr3_aa	cdr3_nt
TRBV27	TRBJ2-1	18	TRBD2	-	CASSLSFMAGGPTNEQFF	TGTGCCAGCAGTTTATCTTTTATGGCGGGAGGGCCGACCAATGAGCAGTTCTTC
TRBV19	TRBJ2-3	16	TRBD2	-	CASSSPERGGGDTQYF	TGTGCCAGTAGTTCACCGGAGCGGGGGGGCGGAGATACGCAGTATTTT
TRBV7-2	TRBJ2-7	16	-	-	CASSLDERAVSYEQYF	TGTGCCAGCAGCTTAGATGAGCGAGCGGTATCCTACGAGCAGTACTTC
TRBV18	TRBJ2-1	15	-	-	CASSRRAPDYAEQFF	TGTGCCAGCTCACGGCGGGCACCCGATTACGCTGAGCAGTTCTTC
TRBV28	TRBJ2-7	14	-	-	CASSLWAGVHEQYF	TGTGCCAGCAGTTTATGGGCAGGGGTCCACGAGCAGTACTTC
TRBV28	TRBJ2-7	14	-	-	CASREHDGIYEQYF	TGTGCCAGTCGGGAGCACGACGGGATCTACGAGCAGTACTTC
TRBV7-2	TRBJ1-1	15	TRBD1	-	CASRGDRGGNTEAFF	TGTGCCAGCAGGGGAGACAGGGGCGGTAACACTGAAGCTTTCTTT
TRBV9	TRBJ2-3	16	TRBD2	-	CASSPISRDYTDTQYF	TGTGCCAGCAGCCCAATATCCCGGGACTACACAGATACGCAGTATTTT
TRBV6-6	TRBJ1-4	18	TRBD1	few	CASSLYGPGTGVNEKLFF	TGTGCCAGCAGTCTTTACGGCCCAGGGACAGGGGTTAATGAAAAACTGTTTTTT
TRBV5-1	TRBJ2-5	18	TRBD2	once	CASSLAGLAGVGQETQYF	TGCGCCAGCAGCTTGGCGGGACTAGCGGGGGTAGGACAAGAGACCCAGTACTTC
TRBV25-1	TRBJ1-3	11	-	-	CASYSGNTIYF	TGTGCCTCCTACTCTGGAAACACCATATATTTT
TRBV5-5	TRBJ2-7	15	TRBD1	-	CASRTGTGDFYEQYF	TGTGCCAGCAGAACCGGGACAGGGGACTTCTACGAGCAGTACTTC
TRBV28	TRBJ1-2	15	-	-	CASSSPGEGGYGYTF	TGTGCCAGCAGTTCTCCTGGGGAAGGAGGGTATGGCTACACCTTC
TRBV28	TRBJ2-2	14	-	-	CASSFPGSAGELFF	TGTGCCAGCAGTTTCCCGGGGTCGGCCGGGGAGCTGTTTTTT
TRBV7-6	TRBJ2-3	16	-	-	CASSLIKGTSTDTQYF	TGTGCCAGCAGCTTAATTAAGGGGACAAGCACAGATACGCAGTATTTT
TRBV30	TRBJ1-2	12	-	few	CASSFQGSGYTF	TGTGCCTCCTCTTTTCAGGGGTCTGGCTACACCTTC
TRBV6-5	TRBJ2-7	13	-	-	CASSRGPSYEQYF	TGTGCCAGCAGTCGCGGTCCCTCCTACGAGCAGTACTTC